This T cell receptor beta chain stems from a study of blood T cell repertoires in COVID-19. On the study more broadly: PBMCs, B-cell-depleted T cells, or T cells were the source of the cDNA or gDNA that made up the material.

As handled by the study authors: Estimation of nucleated cell counts relied on the amplification of reference gene primers. The data were produced by immunoSEQ multiplex PCR, yet TCRdb's version contains in-frame clones alone and is incomplete. The D gene and trimming were derived from the DNA, and the V and J assignments and clone size from that table. This table holds roughly 200,000 clones, approximately 86% found once. The CDR3 is 16 amino acids. With V trimmed by 4 bases and J by 4 bases, 8 bases remained unmatched. CDR1 SGHNT and CDR2 YYREEE come from the germline V gene (reference sequence). The sequencing sample was made of PBMCs or T cells enriched from blood (not recorded which). The TCR was taken from a woman between 40 and 50 years old with acute COVID-19. The rearrangement uses TRBV5-4 and TRBJ1-2; 12 nucleotides align to TRBD1. In DNA, the CDR3 is TGTGCCAGCAGCACCCTTGGGACAGGGGGCGTCTATGGCTACACCTTC. Translated: CASSTLGTGGVYGYTF.